The rows below give T cell receptor beta chains drawn from one sample of a study of blood T cell repertoires in COVID-19. Only in-frame clones appear in the TCRdb table, and some are missing; sequencing was by immunoSEQ multiplex PCR. The sample yields under 150,000 clones, around 78% seen once. Sequenced input: peripheral blood. Receptor source: a human donor in a cohort sampled during active COVID-19. Both conserved end residues are part of each CDR3. A D gene is named only where the DNA matches it firmly.

V gene	J gene	D gene	CDR3 protein
TRBV7-8	TRBJ2-7	TRBD1	CASSATGNGYEQYF
TRBV5-1	TRBJ2-5	TRBD2	CASSFGAGVHQYF
TRBV12-2	TRBJ1-3	.	CASRPTGSGNTIYF
TRBV6-6	TRBJ1-5	TRBD1	CASSLTGGNQPQHF
TRBV5-1	TRBJ1-6	.	CASSLTVEVSPLHF
TRBV3-1/TRBV3-2	TRBJ1-2	TRBD1	CASSYGTDGYTF
TRBV2	TRBJ2-7	.	CASSEGRYYSYEQYF
TRBV5-1	TRBJ2-5	TRBD2	CASSLVSSGQETQYF
TRBV5-5	TRBJ1-2	.	CASSWTGTGDGYTF
TRBV6-5	TRBJ2-4	TRBD1	CASSYGTENIQYF
TRBV25-1	TRBJ2-5	TRBD2	CASSETSEKETQYF
TRBV5-4	TRBJ1-1	.	CASSLGGSLGTEAFF
TRBV5-1	TRBJ2-2	.	CASSLELITGELFF
TRBV6-1	TRBJ1-1	TRBD1	CASSESWTGGRNTEAFF
TRBV11-2	TRBJ1-1	TRBD1	CASSLDRQGHTEAFF
TRBV6-5	TRBJ1-6	TRBD1	CASSLDRASSPLHF
TRBV18	TRBJ1-1	TRBD1	CASSPGTGEVPEAFF
TRBV7-8	TRBJ2-3	.	CASKDHGGATDTQYF
TRBV10-3	TRBJ1-1	.	CAISESGRTEAFF
TRBV30	TRBJ2-7	.	CAWSQGASYEQYF
TRBV27	TRBJ2-1	.	CASLLDAYSYNEQFF
TRBV19	TRBJ1-2	.	CASTPEGFGDYGYTF
TRBV19	TRBJ1-4	.	CASSIFRSNEKLFF
TRBV27	TRBJ2-3	.	CASSERGGSGDTQYF
TRBV15	TRBJ2-5	TRBD1	CATSSMGEGQGARETQYF
TRBV15	TRBJ1-2	TRBD1	CATSRDLQTGLIYGYTF
TRBV2	TRBJ2-7	.	CASTGSIPYEQYF
TRBV2	TRBJ2-6	TRBD1	CASSGPQGVGSGANVLTF
TRBV2	TRBJ1-2	TRBD1	CATRGIRGEYGYTF
TRBV5-1	TRBJ1-1	.	CASSLIKGEGNPEAFF
TRBV19	TRBJ1-3	TRBD1	CASTLRGSSGNTIYF
TRBV5-5	TRBJ1-2	.	CASSSRTVRERSGGYTF
TRBV7-8	TRBJ2-7	.	CASSSSPQGPVWSEQYF
TRBV28	TRBJ1-1	.	CASSPSPPRAYTEAFF
TRBV19	TRBJ2-5	TRBD2	CASSIKVGPAGGPGETQYF
TRBV19	TRBJ1-1	.	CASSTSGTNTEAFF
TRBV7-8	TRBJ2-7	.	CASSPGLIYEQYF
TRBV28	TRBJ1-2	.	CASSLGTGVGYGYTF
TRBV15	TRBJ1-4	TRBD1	CATSRDWDREGKLFF
TRBV18	TRBJ2-2	TRBD1	CASSGQGDNTGELFF
TRBV7-3	TRBJ2-1	.	CASSSLKNNEQFF
TRBV7-8	TRBJ2-3	TRBD1	CASSLNRGTDTQYF
TRBV9	TRBJ2-3	TRBD2	CASSVTSGGAFGTDTQYF
TRBV6-5	TRBJ1-2	.	CASSPDRRSGYGYTF
TRBV7-9	TRBJ2-3	.	CASSLRETDTQYF
TRBV19	TRBJ2-2	.	CASTIYRDGGELFF
TRBV7-9	TRBJ2-1	TRBD1	CASSFPGTAYNEQFF
TRBV9	TRBJ1-3	TRBD1	CASSPTGTGGVGNTIYF
TRBV28	TRBJ1-6	.	CASSLRGGVNSPLHF
TRBV4-1	TRBJ1-2	TRBD1	CASSQAPGQGYGYTF
TRBV5-1	TRBJ2-3	TRBD1	CASRTGTGVSTDTQYF
TRBV19	TRBJ2-7	TRBD1	CASKIRDSSYEQYF
TRBV5-4	TRBJ1-2	.	CASSLGQDGYTF
TRBV7-6	TRBJ2-1	TRBD2	CASSFRPSGGGEQFF
TRBV27	TRBJ2-1	TRBD2	CASSWTSGGNEQFF
TRBV27	TRBJ2-3	.	CASSLSSKRVTDTQYF
TRBV5-1	TRBJ2-5	TRBD1	CASSVGQGARETQYF
TRBV14	TRBJ1-1	.	CASSQVFGTSTEAFF